The next 7 T cell receptor beta chains were all read from a single sample in a study of blood T cell repertoires in COVID-19. Produced via immunoSEQ multiplex PCR; TCRdb's table is partial and in-frame only. The table includes 60,000 to 85,000 clones, approximately 78% detected once. The material sequenced was peripheral blood. Receptor source: a woman in her sixties with acute or convalescent COVID-19.

By proportion, this clone is medium-sized. The V call is TRBV19, the J call TRBJ1-5; D ambiguous. The CDR3 is 12 amino acids. Looked up from germline, CDR1 is LNHDA and CDR2 is SQIVND (reference sequence). V lost 1 base to trimming and J lost 6 bases, with 4 bases between them. Here the CDR3 DNA reads TGTGCCAGTAGTATAGGAGCTCAGCCCCAGCATTTT. It is translated as CASSIGAQPQHF.

This clone occurred once. The chain couples TRBV3-1 (or the pseudogene TRBV3-2) to TRBJ2-7; 7 nucleotides line up with TRBD1. This CDR3 spans 17 amino acids. V lost 2 bases to trimming and J lost 2 bases; unmatched junction nucleotides: 12. Per germline, CDR1 LGHDT and CDR2 YNNKEL (reference sequence). The CDR3 region is CASSQRKGRQGAYEQYF. The CDR3 DNA follows: TGTGCCAGCAGCCAACGAAAAGGGCGACAGGGAGCCTACGAGCAGTACTTC.

The CDR3 sequence: CASSPTGQLNTEAFF. DNA of the CDR3: TGTGCCAGCAGTCCAACGGGACAGTTGAACACTGAAGCTTTCTTT. The chain links TRBV6-2 or TRBV6-3 to TRBJ1-1; TRBD1 agrees at 7 bases. Germline values: CDR1 MNHEY, CDR2 SVGEGT. V shed 5 bases, J shed 0 bases, and the junction held 6 bases outside the gene matches. The CDR3 is 15 amino acids.

This chain joins TRBV7-7 and TRBJ1-1; 10 bases agree with TRBD1. CDR1 is SSHAT and CDR2 is FNYEAQ in the germline V gene (reference sequence). The J segment lost 4 bases and the V segment lost 2 bases, leaving 10 bases of the junction unmatched. The length of the CDR3 is 17 residues. The CDR3 reads CASSLNRDRGLRTEAFF. DNA of the CDR3: TGTGCCAGCAGCTTAAACCGAGACAGGGGGCTGCGCACTGAAGCTTTCTTT.

The V and J genes are TRBV5-8 and TRBJ2-6; 8 positions agree with TRBD1. Per germline, CDR1 SGHTS and CDR2 YDEGEE. This CDR3 is built from 19 residues. V trimming: 4 bases; J trimming: 0 bases; junction bases outside the gene matches: 12. The CDR3: CASSRLGGTGSSGANVLTF. The CDR3 bases are TGTGCCAGCAGCAGGCTAGGCGGGACAGGCAGCTCTGGGGCCAACGTCCTGACTTTC.

The V gene is TRBV6-5, the J gene TRBJ1-1, with D possibly matching TRBD1 (5 bases). The CDR3 covers 14 residues. V lost 4 bases and J lost 4, with 13 bases in between. Per germline, CDR1 MNHEY and CDR2 SVGAGI. CDR3 protein: CASSSRGGGTEAFF. The DNA of the CDR3 is TGTGCCAGCAGTTCACGGGGGGGTGGCACTGAAGCTTTCTTT.

The rearrangement links TRBV25-1 to TRBJ1-2; D is perhaps TRBD1 (6 bases). The CDR3 has 16 residues. The germline V and J ends were trimmed by 4 bases and 5 bases, with 20 bases remaining between them. From germline, CDR1 is MGHDK and CDR2 SYGVNS. Here the CDR3 reads CASSGRGGRLKYGYTF. DNA of the CDR3: TGTGCCAGCAGTGGAAGGGGGGGGCGGTTAAAGTATGGCTACACCTTC.